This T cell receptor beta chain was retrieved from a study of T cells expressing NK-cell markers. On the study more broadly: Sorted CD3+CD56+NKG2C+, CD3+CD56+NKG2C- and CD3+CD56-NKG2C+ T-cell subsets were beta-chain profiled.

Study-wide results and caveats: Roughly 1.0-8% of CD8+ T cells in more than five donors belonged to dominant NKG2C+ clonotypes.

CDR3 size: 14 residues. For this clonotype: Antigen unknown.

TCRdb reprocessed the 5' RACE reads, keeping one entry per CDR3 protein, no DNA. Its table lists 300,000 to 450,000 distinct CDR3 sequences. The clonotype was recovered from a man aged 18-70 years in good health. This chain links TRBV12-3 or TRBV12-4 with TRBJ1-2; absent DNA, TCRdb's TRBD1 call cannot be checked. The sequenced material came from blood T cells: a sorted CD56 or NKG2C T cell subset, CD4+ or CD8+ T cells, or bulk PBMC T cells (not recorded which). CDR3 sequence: CASSGQGLSYGYTF.